Shown below are 32 T cell receptor beta chains from a single sample sequenced in a study of cytomegalovirus exposure and HLA in healthy donors. Researchers ran the PCR with 60 Vbeta and 13 Jbeta primers. TCRdb keeps only in-frame clones here, not all; method: immunoSEQ multiplex PCR. The data contain 180,000 or so clones, more than 70% of them singletons. The specimen sequenced was PBMCs. These receptors all come from a male donor in good health and CMV-seronegative.

V gene TRBV29-1 combines with J gene TRBJ2-6, with TRBD1 as a possible D gene (6 bases). CDR3 length equals 16 residues. The V and J ends lost 3 bases and 2 bases respectively, with 14 bases between them. Germline V CDR1 and CDR2: SQVTM, ANQGSEA. In DNA, the CDR3 is TGCAGCGTTGATTCTGGACAGTTTCCTGGGGCCAACGTCCTGACTTTC. Its protein is CSVDSGQFPGANVLTF.

This clone has a single count. This rearrangement joins TRBV28 to TRBJ1-5; 7 bases are a match to TRBD1. Trimming at V came to 6 bases and at J to 5 bases, leaving 7 bases not matched to a gene. The length of the CDR3 is 14 residues. From germline, CDR1 is MDHEN and CDR2 SYDVKM. Here the CDR3 DNA reads TGTGCCAGCAGGAGACAGGGACAGTATCAGCCCCAGCATTTT. Encoded protein: CASRRQGQYQPQHF.

Concerning this clone: This same CDR3 is encoded by further DNA sequences in the sample. This sequence joins TRBV18 and TRBJ1-2; perhaps TRBD1 as D (6 bases). The CDR3 covers 14 residues. Germline CDR1 is KGHSH and CDR2 is LQKENI. Trimming stripped 3 bases from V and 2 bases from J, with 10 bases between. Written as DNA, the CDR3 is TGTGCCAGCTCACCTAGGACAGAGAACTATGGCTACACCTTC. This sequence encodes CASSPRTENYGYTF.

V gene TRBV4-1 combines with J gene TRBJ2-7; 11 nucleotides agree with TRBD2. This CDR3 region has 17 residues. V gave up 3 bases and J gave up 6 bases; unmatched junction bases: 13. Germline values: CDR1 MGHRA, CDR2 YSYEKL. In DNA, the CDR3 is TGCGCCAGCAGCCAGGGGACTAGCGGACCCCCCGTACGCGAGCAGTACTTC. The encoded protein is CASSQGTSGPPVREQYF.

This clone has just a few counts. The V gene is TRBV6-5, the J gene TRBJ1-2; TRBD1 might be the D (5 bases). Germline CDR1 MNHEY, CDR2 SVGAGI. This CDR3 is 14 amino acids long. V lost 4 bases and J 0 bases, leaving 9 bases between the germline ends. CDR3 protein: CASSFQGPNYGYTF. The DNA of the CDR3 is TGTGCCAGCAGTTTCCAGGGCCCTAACTATGGCTACACCTTC.

This clone was seen a handful of times. The chain links TRBV5-4 to TRBJ2-3; 9 bases align to TRBD2. CDR1 and CDR2 from the germline V gene are SGHNT and YYREEE (reference sequence). The CDR3 sequence is 18 residues long. V shed 0 bases, J shed 0 bases, and the junction held 8 bases outside the gene matches. Written as DNA, the CDR3 is TGTGCCAGCAGCTTGGGCCAAAGGACTAGCGAGAGCACAGATACGCAGTATTTT. Protein: CASSLGQRTSESTDTQYF. The variable domain in full, with the rest retrieved from reference TRBV5-4 and TRBJ2-3, is ETGVTQSPTHLIKTRGQQVTLRCSSQSGHNTVSWYQQALGQGPQFIFQYYREEENGRGNFPPRFSGLQFPNYSSELNVNALELDDSALYLCASSLGQRTSESTDTQYFGPGTRLTVL.

This clone has a single count. The CDR3 sequence is CASSEAGTGNSPLHF. The CDR3 region has the DNA TGTGCCAGCAGTGAAGCCGGGACAGGCAATTCACCCCTCCACTTT. The J gene is TRBJ1-6, the V gene TRBV2, with TRBD1 identical over 8 bases. Germline lookup yields CDR1 SNHLY and CDR2 FYNNEI. There are 15 residues in the CDR3. V lost 0 bases, J lost 7 bases, and 2 bases stayed unmatched.

This chain connects TRBV2 to TRBJ1-1, with 7 bases matching TRBD1. CDR1 SNHLY and CDR2 FYNNEI come from the germline V gene. Unmatched junction bases numbered 8, after V lost 7 bases and J lost 0 bases. The CDR3 sequence is 15 residues long. The CDR3 DNA reads as TGTGCCAGCATATTAGGGGGCGGACTGAACACTGAAGCTTTCTTT. Translation gives CASILGGGLNTEAFF.

The table lists this clone with a count of one. Sequence at one end of the junction differs from germline and may be a read error. The chain links TRBV5-1 to TRBJ1-4, with TRBD1 matching 10 bases. This CDR3 has 16 residues. Germline V gene sequence: CDR1 SGHRS, CDR2 YFSETQ. The CDR3 DNA is TGCGCCAGCAGCTTGGAGGGGGACAGGGGAAATGAAAAACTGTTGTTT. Residues: CASSLEGDRGNEKLLF.

This clone has just one count. The rearrangement links TRBV27 to TRBJ2-3, with 14 bases lining up with TRBD2. After removal of 2 bases from V and 14 bases from J, the junction contained 9 bases not matched to a gene. Per germline, CDR1 MNHEY and CDR2 SMNVEV (reference sequence). This CDR3 has 15 amino acids. The CDR3 here is CASSLAGTSGGDWYF. The DNA of the CDR3 is TGTGCCAGCAGTTTAGCCGGGACTAGCGGGGGTGATTGGTATTTT.

The V gene is TRBV7-9, the J gene TRBJ2-1, with 9 nucleotides matching TRBD2. Germline V gene lookup returns CDR1 SEHNR and CDR2 FQNEAQ (reference sequence). Losses at the gene ends were 5 bases for V and 5 bases for J; bases not matched to a gene: 10. This CDR3 comprises 16 residues. The DNA for the CDR3 is TGTGCCAGCAGCCGCACTTCTAGCGGGATTAACAATGAGCAGTTCTTC. Amino acid sequence: CASSRTSSGINNEQFF.

The chain has TRBV6-6 and TRBJ2-7, with D unresolved. This CDR3 contains 14 residues. From germline, CDR1 is MNHNY and CDR2 SVGAGI (reference sequence). The germline V and J ends were trimmed by 4 bases and 3 bases, with 13 bases remaining between them. CDR3 DNA: TGTGCCAGCAGTTTTCTGCAACGAGGCTACGAGCAGTACTTC. Protein sequence: CASSFLQRGYEQYF.

On this clone: One end of the junction fails to match germline, which may point to a read error. The chain uses TRBV6-1 and TRBJ1-6; 7 nucleotides match TRBD1. Germline V CDR1 and CDR2: MNHNS, SASEGT. This CDR3 spans 15 amino acids. The CDR3 here is CASSVYGTDNSPPHF. Here the CDR3 DNA reads TGTGCCAGCAGTGTCTACGGGACAGATAATTCACCCCCCCACTTT.

V gene TRBV5-1 combines with J gene TRBJ2-2; D is possibly TRBD1 (5 bases). Germline V gene lookup returns CDR1 SGHRS and CDR2 YFSETQ. The CDR3 is 16 amino acids. The V end was cut by 0 bases, the J end by 4 bases, with 13 bases between. The CDR3 loop reads CASSLVSRVPTGELFF. CDR3 bases: TGCGCCAGCAGCTTGGTTTCCAGGGTGCCCACCGGGGAGCTGTTTTTT.

This clone was seen a few times. The rearrangement uses TRBV19 and TRBJ2-7; TRBD2 aligns across 12 bases. The CDR3 consists of 15 residues. V gave up 6 bases and J gave up 1 base; unmatched junction bases: 4. Germline CDR1 is LNHDA and CDR2 is SQIVND (reference sequence). The CDR3 DNA follows: TGTGCCAGTAGGAGCGGACTAGCGGGGTCCTACGAGCAGTACTTC. It codes for CASRSGLAGSYEQYF.

The chain carries TRBV7-2 and TRBJ2-1, with 13 bases aligning to TRBD2. The CDR3 consists of 16 residues. Germline CDR1 and CDR2: SGHTA and FQGNSA. The trim removed 5 bases at V and 10 bases at J, leaving 11 bases unmatched. The CDR3 region has the DNA TGTGCCAGCAGCCGCACTCGGACTAGCGGGAGTAGCGAGCAGTTCTTC. This sequence encodes CASSRTRTSGSSEQFF.

This chain connects TRBV6-5 to TRBJ1-1, with TRBD1 identical over 7 bases. V gave up 7 bases and J gave up 6 bases; unmatched junction bases: 11. The CDR3 is made up of 14 amino acids. Germline V gene lookup returns CDR1 MNHEY and CDR2 SVGAGI. In DNA, the CDR3 is TGTGCCAGCACCCAGACAGGGAAACGCTCTGAAGCTTTCTTT. This gives the protein CASTQTGKRSEAFF.

V usage is TRBV7-6 and J usage is TRBJ2-1; TRBD1 is a possible D gene (7 bases). The germline V gene has CDR1 SGHVS and CDR2 FNYEAQ. Trimming left V 5 bases short and J 7 bases short, with 9 bases between. This CDR3 is 12 amino acids long. Written as DNA, the CDR3 is TGTGCCAGCAGCGCAGGGGGGAATGAGCAGTTCTTC. Its translation is CASSAGGNEQFF.

To note about this clone: Sequence at one end of the junction differs from germline and may be a read error. CDR3 residues: CSSSLSIPQGEKLFF. The DNA for the CDR3 is TGTTCCAGCAGCCTAAGTATCCCACAGGGAGAAAAACTGTTTTTT. V gene TRBV7-9 combines with J gene TRBJ1-4; D may be TRBD1 (6 bases). The CDR3 has 15 amino acids. Per the germline V gene, CDR1 is SEHNR and CDR2 is FQNEAQ (reference sequence).

This chain uses TRBV10-3 with TRBJ1-5, with a tentative D call TRBD1 (6 bases). CDR3 length: 12 amino acids. V was shortened by 6 bases and J by 8 bases, with 11 bases between the two germline ends. Germline CDR1 reads ENHRY; CDR2 reads SYGVKD. In nucleotides, the CDR3 is TGTGCCATCAGCGATAGGGACAAGCCCCAGCATTTT. Translation: CAISDRDKPQHF.

This clone has a single count. The chain has TRBV30 and TRBJ1-1, with D unclear. The germline gives CDR1 GTSNPN, CDR2 SVGIG (reference sequence). CDR3 size: 12 residues. Trimming took 2 bases from V and 1 from J, leaving 5 bases between them. CDR3 nucleotides: TGTGCCTGGAGTCTTCCGAACACTGAAGCTTTCTTT. The encoded protein is CAWSLPNTEAFF.

J is TRBJ2-7 and V is TRBV6-1; TRBD1 agrees at 11 bases. The CDR3 is made up of 15 amino acids. The germline CDR1 and CDR2 sequences are MNHNS and SASEGT. With V trimmed by 8 bases and J by 3 bases, 9 bases remained unmatched. Here the CDR3 DNA reads TGTGCCAGCGAAGGGAGGGACAGGGGGAACTACGAGCAGTACTTC. Its translation is CASEGRDRGNYEQYF.

This chain uses TRBV6-1 with TRBJ2-3; 8 nucleotides line up with TRBD1. Germline assignment: CDR1 MNHNS and CDR2 SASEGT. V trimming: 6 bases; J trimming: 4 bases; junction bases outside the gene matches: 0. The CDR3 consists of 12 residues. For the CDR3, the DNA is TGTGCCAGCAGACAGGGGGCAGATACGCAGTATTTT. Its translation: CASRQGADTQYF.

The gene calls are TRBV7-8 and TRBJ1-2, with TRBD1 as a possible D gene (6 bases). The CDR3 is 13 amino acids. Deletions cut 4 bases from V and 4 bases from J, with 10 bases between. CDR1 SGHVS and CDR2 FQNEAQ come from the germline V gene. CDR3 loop: CASSSGHIYGYTF. CDR3 nucleotides: TGTGCCAGCAGCTCGGGACATATCTATGGCTACACCTTC.

The V gene is TRBV7-8, the J gene TRBJ1-5; 7 nucleotides match TRBD1. Losses at the gene ends were 1 base for V and 3 bases for J; bases not matched to a gene: 9. The CDR3 length is 17 residues. From germline, CDR1 is SGHVS and CDR2 FQNEAQ. CDR3 in amino acids: CASSLVRGPSSNQPQHF. For the CDR3, the DNA is TGTGCCAGCAGCTTAGTGAGGGGGCCTAGTTCCAATCAGCCCCAGCATTTT.

The chain uses TRBV21-1 and TRBJ2-4; the table calls TRBD1, which could not be checked here. TRBV21-1 is deemed a pseudogene. There are 15 residues in the CDR3. The CDR3 loop is CARGTGGEGKNIQYF. In DNA, the CDR3 is TGTGCCAGGGGGACAGGGGGGGAAGGCAAAAACATTCAGTACTTC.

This clone occurred once. The rearrangement joins TRBV27 to TRBJ2-1; 9 nucleotides align to TRBD2. The CDR3 is 17 amino acids. After removal of 7 bases from V and 9 bases from J, the junction contained 19 bases not matched to a gene. In germline, CDR1 is MNHEY, CDR2 SMNVEV (reference sequence). The CDR3 sequence: CASILTAGGAYLGEQFF. In nucleotides, the CDR3 is TGTGCCAGCATCCTTACAGCGGGAGGAGCCTATCTCGGTGAGCAGTTCTTC.

The V gene is TRBV7-3, the J gene TRBJ2-7, with D tentatively TRBD2 (6 bases). The CDR3 is 14 residues long. The germline gives CDR1 SGHTA, CDR2 FQGTGA. The V end was cut by 3 bases, the J end by 0 bases, with 9 bases between. This CDR3 reads CASSLKGGSYEQYF. In nucleotides, the CDR3 is TGTGCCAGCAGCTTGAAGGGAGGCTCCTACGAGCAGTACTTC. Variable domain in full (rest from reference TRBV7-3 and TRBJ2-7): GAGVSQTPSNKVTEKGKYVELRCDPISGHTALYWYRQSLGQGPEFLIYFQGTGAADDSGLPNDRFFAVRPEGSVSTLKIQRTERGDSAVYLCASSLKGGSYEQYFGPGTRLTVT.

In its sample, this clone was seen once. CDR3 loop: CASSDRQIIYEQYF. In nucleotides, the CDR3 is TGTGCCAGCAGTGATAGACAGATAATCTACGAGCAGTACTTC. V and J are TRBV6-1 and TRBJ2-5, with TRBD1 as a possible D gene (5 bases). The J call may be faulty, since TRBJ2-7 better matches the DNA end. The CDR3 has 14 amino acids. CDR1 and CDR2 (germline): MNHNS, SASEGT.

The rearrangement joins TRBV4-3 to TRBJ2-3, with 7 bases fitting TRBD1. The junction had 12 bases not matched to a gene; V was cut back by 4 bases and J by 5 bases. Germline loops: CDR1 LGHNA, CDR2 YSLEER. The CDR3 is 16 residues long. CDR3 in DNA: TGCGCCAGCAGCCCGCAGACAGGGAAATTTGTAGATACGCAGTATTTT. It encodes CASSPQTGKFVDTQYF.

The V call is TRBV10-3, the J call TRBJ1-5; possibly TRBD1 for D (6 bases). V was shortened by 4 bases and J by 4 bases, with 11 bases between the two germline ends. Germline V gene sequence: CDR1 ENHRY, CDR2 SYGVKD. The CDR3 consists of 14 residues. This chain's CDR3 is CAISVAGDNQPQHF. The CDR3 coding sequence is TGTGCCATCAGTGTGGCAGGGGATAATCAGCCCCAGCATTTT.

The rearrangement uses TRBV9 and TRBJ2-2; D not resolved. This CDR3 region has 14 residues. CDR1 SGDLS and CDR2 YYNGEE come from the germline V gene. Trimming shortened V by 3 bases and J by 6 bases, and 12 bases separated the two germline ends. CDR3 sequence (DNA): TGTGCCAGCAGCGCCGGTTTTACTGCCGGGGAGCTGTTTTTT. Its translation is CASSAGFTAGELFF.